This TCR beta chain stems from a study of shared clonotypes between healthy human individuals. Study results and caveats: Among non-shared clonotypes, generation probabilities were lower than among those shared by all four donors. Memory subsets generally showed lower estimated richness than naive subsets. Despite large depth, rarefaction showed incomplete sorted-subset sequencing.

This CDR3 region has 17 residues. Germline V gene data show CDR1 as SEHNR and CDR2 as FQNEAQ (reference sequence). V lost 1 base, J lost 5 bases, and 12 bases stayed unmatched. TCRdb's copy holds only in-frame clones and misses some; the assay was immunoSEQ multiplex PCR. The table lists roughly 2.1 million clones, approximately 94% of them singletons. Remarks on this clone: Its antigen is still unknown.

Naive CD8 cells lacked CD45RO, underwent positive selection for CCR7 and left out terminally differentiated effector memory CD45RA+ cells. The receptor's source is a man in his late teens or twenties in good health. Some clones in this sample may be carry-over from other donors' samples. The specimen was naive CD8+ T cells from PBMCs. The rearrangement uses TRBV7-9 and TRBJ2-5; 8 bases map to TRBD1. CDR3 DNA sequence: TGTGCCAGCAGCTTAGATAGGGCAGGGGGCTCGGCGGAGACCCAGTACTTC. Translated, it gives CASSLDRAGGSAETQYF. The variable domain in full, with the rest retrieved from reference TRBV7-9 and TRBJ2-5, is DTGVSQNPRHKITKRGQNVTFRCDPISEHNRLYWYRQTLGQGPEFLTYFQNEAQLEKSRLLSDRFSAERPKGSFSTLEIQRTEQGDSAMYLCASSLDRAGGSAETQYFGPGTRLLVL.